Listed below are T cell receptor beta chains from one sample, sequenced in a study of T cell responses to AZD1222 COVID-19 vaccine. The protocol was immunoSEQ multiplex PCR, while the TCRdb copy is restricted to in-frame clones and leaves out a portion. The sample has approximately 210,000 clones, about 94% seen once. The sample in question was peripheral blood, obtained 28 days after the second dose of the MenACWY control vaccine. These receptor sequences come from an adult who received the MenACWY meningococcal vaccine as a control. Each CDR3 is given with its conserved first and last residue. D genes are given only for firm matches. Size is omitted from some rows. Given values are once, few, many or a class for expanded clones.

j_gene | v_gene | len | abundance | d_gene | CDR3aa | CDR3nt
TRBJ2-7 | TRBV28 | 16 | NA | NA | CASSLDRAYGSYEQYF | TGTGCCAGCAGCCTCGATAGGGCCTACGGCTCCTACGAGCAGTACTTC
TRBJ2-1 | TRBV10-1 | 18 | NA | NA | CASSKSHSSGESYNEQFF | TGCGCCAGCTCGAAGTCCCACAGCTCGGGAGAGTCATACAATGAGCAGTTCTTC
TRBJ2-7 | TRBV11-1 | 15 | NA | NA | CASSASTGQTYEQYF | TGTGCCAGCAGCGCATCGACCGGACAGACCTACGAGCAGTACTTC
TRBJ2-1 | TRBV6-5 | 15 | NA | TRBD2 | CASRGFSGSGDEQFF | TGTGCCAGCAGGGGTTTTAGCGGGAGTGGGGATGAGCAGTTCTTC
TRBJ2-7 | TRBV5-5 | 15 | few | TRBD2 | CASSSTGLGPYEQYF | TGTGCCAGCAGCTCCACTGGACTAGGACCCTACGAGCAGTACTTC
TRBJ2-7 | TRBV5-4 | 12 | NA | NA | CASSLGSREQYF | TGTGCCAGCAGCTTGGGCTCTCGCGAGCAGTACTTC
TRBJ2-3 | TRBV6-5 | 15 | NA | NA | CATRLEGSQGNTQYF | TGTGCCACCCGTTTGGAAGGGTCCCAGGGCAATACGCAGTATTTT
TRBJ2-5 | TRBV28 | 14 | NA | TRBD2 | CASRRTSAKETQYF | TGTGCCAGCAGGAGGACTAGCGCAAAAGAGACCCAGTACTTC
TRBJ2-7 | TRBV30 | 14 | NA | TRBD2 | CAWSVLAGGAEQYF | TGTGCCTGGAGTGTACTTGCGGGAGGGGCCGAGCAGTACTTC
TRBJ1-1 | TRBV7-6 | 15 | NA | NA | CASSLALSGKSEAFF | TGTGCCAGCAGCTTAGCCCTCTCCGGCAAGTCGGAGGCTTTCTTT
TRBJ2-7 | TRBV10-1 | 16 | NA | TRBD2 | CASSAGLSSSGSEQYF | TGCGCCAGCAGTGCGGGACTATCGTCTTCGGGTTCCGAGCAGTACTTC
TRBJ1-5 | TRBV28 | 15 | NA | NA | CASSLWTASHQPQHF | TGTGCCAGCAGTTTATGGACAGCCTCTCATCAGCCCCAGCATTTT
TRBJ2-1 | TRBV6-5 | 14 | NA | NA | CASERAIGYNEQFF | TGTGCCAGCGAGAGGGCCATCGGATACAATGAGCAGTTCTTC
TRBJ2-3 | TRBV28 | 17 | NA | TRBD2 | CASNLSGRASSTDTQYF | TGTGCCAGCAACCTTAGCGGGAGGGCCTCTAGCACAGATACGCAGTATTTT
TRBJ1-1 | TRBV7-8 | 13 | NA | NA | CASSLKMDTEAFF | TGTGCCAGCAGCTTAAAAATGGACACTGAAGCTTTCTTT
TRBJ1-1 | TRBV9 | 14 | once | NA | CASSVVTDNTEAFF | TGTGCCAGCAGCGTCGTGACAGACAACACTGAAGCTTTCTTT
TRBJ2-7 | TRBV4-2 | 14 | NA | TRBD2 | CASTEGTSGYEQYF | TGTGCCAGCACCGAGGGTACTAGCGGCTACGAGCAGTACTTC
TRBJ2-1 | TRBV5-8 | 14 | NA | TRBD2 | CASSWTSTYNEQFF | TGTGCCAGCAGCTGGACTAGCACTTACAATGAGCAGTTCTTC
TRBJ1-2 | TRBV25-1 | 13 | NA | NA | CASSEGQGYGYTF | TGTGCCAGCAGTGAGGGCCAGGGCTATGGCTACACCTTC
TRBJ1-1 | TRBV3-1/TRBV3-2 | 18 | NA | NA | CASSRKGEGLGENTEAFF | TGTGCCAGCAGCCGAAAGGGGGAGGGCCTAGGGGAGAACACTGAAGCTTTCTTT
TRBJ2-6 | TRBV4-3 | 17 | once | NA | CASSQVTVRSGANVLTF | TGCGCCAGCAGCCAAGTAACGGTTCGGAGTGGGGCCAACGTCCTGACTTTC
TRBJ1-4 | TRBV5-1 | 15 | NA | TRBD1 | CASSLGGTANEKLFF | TGCGCCAGCAGCTTGGGCGGGACAGCAAATGAAAAACTGTTTTTT
TRBJ2-1 | TRBV18 | 15 | NA | TRBD2 | CASSPSGREYNEQFF | TGTGCCAGCTCACCAAGCGGGAGAGAGTACAATGAGCAGTTCTTC
TRBJ2-5 | TRBV6-1 | 14 | NA | NA | CASSDEGRRETQYF | TGTGCCAGCAGTGACGAAGGCAGGAGGGAGACCCAGTACTTC
TRBJ1-4 | TRBV30 | 13 | NA | NA | CAWSAQANEKLFF | TGTGCCTGGAGTGCACAGGCTAATGAAAAACTGTTTTTT
TRBJ1-6 | TRBV28 | 13 | NA | NA | CASSSGVGSPLHF | TGTGCCAGCAGTTCGGGGGTTGGATCACCCCTCCACTTT
TRBJ2-1 | TRBV28 | 15 | once | TRBD2 | CASRPGLGPYNEQFF | TGTGCCAGCAGGCCGGGACTAGGTCCCTACAATGAGCAGTTCTTC
TRBJ1-4 | TRBV2 | 13 | NA | NA | CASKRSFTGKLFF | TGTGCCAGCAAGCGATCTTTTACGGGAAAACTGTTTTTT
TRBJ2-7 | TRBV6-5 | 14 | NA | TRBD2 | CASRTGGSRYEQYF | TGTGCCAGCAGAACCGGCGGGAGTAGGTACGAGCAGTACTTC
TRBJ2-3 | TRBV6-2/TRBV6-3 | 17 | NA | NA | CASSGGLSSFVTDTQYF | TGTGCCAGCAGCGGCGGACTCTCCTCTTTCGTCACAGATACGCAGTATTTT
TRBJ1-2 | TRBV6-5 | 10 | once | NA | CASQGHGYTF | TGTGCCAGCCAGGGGCATGGCTACACCTTC
TRBJ2-5 | TRBV11-2 | 15 | NA | TRBD1 | CASSTRDSLQETQYF | TGTGCCAGCAGTACACGGGACAGCCTACAAGAGACCCAGTACTTC
TRBJ1-2 | TRBV19 | 12 | NA | NA | CASRKASYGYTF | TGTGCCAGTAGAAAGGCTAGCTATGGCTACACCTTC
TRBJ1-1 | TRBV11-2 | 14 | once | NA | CASTPVWENTEAFF | TGTGCCAGCACCCCTGTGTGGGAGAACACTGAAGCTTTCTTT
TRBJ2-5 | TRBV19 | 14 | NA | NA | CASSSGQHQETQYF | TGTGCCAGTAGTTCAGGACAGCATCAAGAGACCCAGTACTTC
TRBJ2-1 | TRBV24-1 | 15 | NA | NA | CATSGLGRSGDEQFF | TGTGCCACCAGTGGCCTGGGACGGTCTGGGGATGAGCAGTTCTTC
TRBJ1-1 | TRBV6-5 | 15 | once | NA | CASAGPTGPGFEAFF | TGTGCCAGCGCGGGACCGACAGGCCCGGGATTTGAAGCTTTCTTT
TRBJ1-5 | TRBV19 | 12 | NA | NA | CASSMGVQPQHF | TGTGCCAGTAGTATGGGAGTTCAGCCCCAGCATTTT
TRBJ1-2 | TRBV5-1 | 14 | NA | NA | CASSAYGTTDGYTF | TGCGCCAGCAGCGCATACGGGACGACGGATGGCTACACCTTC
TRBJ2-7 | TRBV14 | 19 | NA | TRBD2 | CASSQDMGTSGRKAYEQYF | TGTGCCAGCAGCCAAGATATGGGGACTAGCGGGAGAAAAGCCTACGAGCAGTACTTC
TRBJ1-4 | TRBV6-5 | 15 | NA | NA | CASSTLGVGDEKLFF | TGTGCCAGCAGTACCCTGGGGGTAGGGGATGAAAAACTGTTTTTT
TRBJ2-3 | TRBV9 | 17 | NA | TRBD1 | CASSVGWQGAGTDTQYF | TGTGCCAGCAGCGTGGGATGGCAGGGGGCCGGCACAGATACGCAGTATTTT
TRBJ2-1 | TRBV6-5 | 13 | NA | TRBD1 | CASSYGLGQGPFF | TGTGCCAGCAGTTACGGACTAGGACAGGGGCCGTTCTTC
TRBJ2-3 | TRBV5-1 | 18 | NA | TRBD2 | CASSDSALASGGSDTQYF | TGCGCCAGCAGTGATTCCGCGTTGGCATCGGGGGGGTCAGATACGCAGTATTTT
TRBJ1-4 | TRBV7-8 | 15 | NA | NA | CASSLNTGVGEKLFF | TGTGCCAGCAGCTTAAACACTGGGGTTGGTGAAAAACTGTTTTTT
TRBJ2-7 | TRBV4-3 | 21 | NA | TRBD2 | CASSQEGTGLLAGGQSYEQYF | TGCGCCAGCAGCCAAGAGGGTACCGGGTTACTAGCGGGGGGTCAGAGCTACGAGCAGTACTTC